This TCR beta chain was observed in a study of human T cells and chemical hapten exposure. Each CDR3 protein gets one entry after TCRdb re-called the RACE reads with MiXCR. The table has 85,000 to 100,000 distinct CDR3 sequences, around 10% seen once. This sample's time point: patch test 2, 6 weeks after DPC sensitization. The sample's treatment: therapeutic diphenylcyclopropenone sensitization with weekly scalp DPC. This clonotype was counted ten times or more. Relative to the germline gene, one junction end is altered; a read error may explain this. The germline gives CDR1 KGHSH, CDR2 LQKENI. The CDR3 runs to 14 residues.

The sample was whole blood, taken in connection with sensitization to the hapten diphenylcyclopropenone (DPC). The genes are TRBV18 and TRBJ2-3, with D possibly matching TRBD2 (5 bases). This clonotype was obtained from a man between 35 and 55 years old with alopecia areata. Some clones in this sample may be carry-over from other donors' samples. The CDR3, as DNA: TGTGCCAGCTCCCCACGCGTTAGCGATGATACGCAGTATTTT. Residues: CASSPRVSDDTQYF.